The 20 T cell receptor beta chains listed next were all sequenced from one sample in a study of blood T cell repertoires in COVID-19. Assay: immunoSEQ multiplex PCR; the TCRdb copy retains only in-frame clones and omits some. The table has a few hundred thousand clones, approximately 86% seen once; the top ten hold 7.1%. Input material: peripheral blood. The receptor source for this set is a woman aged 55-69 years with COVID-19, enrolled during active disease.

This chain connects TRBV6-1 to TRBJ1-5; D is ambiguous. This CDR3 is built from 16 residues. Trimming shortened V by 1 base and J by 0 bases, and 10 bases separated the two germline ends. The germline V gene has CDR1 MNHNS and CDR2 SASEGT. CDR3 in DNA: TGTGCCAGCAGTGAAGGCCCAGGTTATAGCAATCAGCCCCAGCATTTT. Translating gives CASSEGPGYSNQPQHF.

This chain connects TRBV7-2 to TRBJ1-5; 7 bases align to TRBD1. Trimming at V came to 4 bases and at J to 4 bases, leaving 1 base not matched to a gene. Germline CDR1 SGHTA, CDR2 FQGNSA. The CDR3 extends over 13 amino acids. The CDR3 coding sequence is TGTGCCAGCAGCTGGGGACAGAATCAGCCCCAGCATTTT. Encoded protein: CASSWGQNQPQHF.

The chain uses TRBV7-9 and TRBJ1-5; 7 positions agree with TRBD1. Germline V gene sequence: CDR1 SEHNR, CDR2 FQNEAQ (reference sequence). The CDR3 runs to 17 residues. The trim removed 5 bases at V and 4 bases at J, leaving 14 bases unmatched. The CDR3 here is CASSANPGAGGNQPQHF. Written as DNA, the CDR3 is TGTGCCAGCAGCGCCAACCCTGGGGCAGGGGGGAATCAGCCCCAGCATTTT.

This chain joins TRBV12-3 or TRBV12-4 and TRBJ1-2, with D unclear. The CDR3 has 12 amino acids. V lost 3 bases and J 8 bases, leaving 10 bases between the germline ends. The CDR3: CASSLGVRGYTF. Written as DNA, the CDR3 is TGTGCCAGCAGTTTGGGTGTCAGGGGCTACACCTTC.

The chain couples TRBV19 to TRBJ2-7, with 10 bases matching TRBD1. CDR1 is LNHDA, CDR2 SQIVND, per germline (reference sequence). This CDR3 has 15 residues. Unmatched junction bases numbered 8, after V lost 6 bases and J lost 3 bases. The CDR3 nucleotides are TGTGCCAGTAGCCCGGGACAGGGGACAGTCTACGAGCAGTACTTC. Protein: CASSPGQGTVYEQYF.

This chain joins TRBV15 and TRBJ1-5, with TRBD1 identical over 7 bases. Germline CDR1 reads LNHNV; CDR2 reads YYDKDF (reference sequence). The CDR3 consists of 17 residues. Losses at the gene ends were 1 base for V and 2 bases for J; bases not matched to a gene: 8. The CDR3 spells CATSRVWGTEGNQPQHF. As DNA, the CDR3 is TGTGCCACCAGCAGAGTTTGGGGGACAGAGGGCAATCAGCCCCAGCATTTT.

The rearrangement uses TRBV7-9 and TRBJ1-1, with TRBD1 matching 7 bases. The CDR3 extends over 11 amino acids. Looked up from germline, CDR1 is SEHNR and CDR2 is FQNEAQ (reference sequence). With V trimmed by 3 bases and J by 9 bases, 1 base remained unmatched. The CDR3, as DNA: TGTGCCAGCAGCTTGGGACAGCAAGCTTTCTTT. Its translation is CASSLGQQAFF.

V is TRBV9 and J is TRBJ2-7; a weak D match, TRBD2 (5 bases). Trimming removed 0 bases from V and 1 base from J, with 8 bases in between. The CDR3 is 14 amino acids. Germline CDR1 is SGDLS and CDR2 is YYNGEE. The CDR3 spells CASSVELVSYEQYF. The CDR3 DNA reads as TGTGCCAGCAGCGTAGAACTAGTTTCCTACGAGCAGTACTTC.

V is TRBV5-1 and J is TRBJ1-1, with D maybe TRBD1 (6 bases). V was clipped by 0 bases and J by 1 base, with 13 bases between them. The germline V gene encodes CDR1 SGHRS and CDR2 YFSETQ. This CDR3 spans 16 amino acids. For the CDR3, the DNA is TGCGCCAGCAGCTTGGGTCCACAGGGTGAGAACACTGAAGCTTTCTTT. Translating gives CASSLGPQGENTEAFF.

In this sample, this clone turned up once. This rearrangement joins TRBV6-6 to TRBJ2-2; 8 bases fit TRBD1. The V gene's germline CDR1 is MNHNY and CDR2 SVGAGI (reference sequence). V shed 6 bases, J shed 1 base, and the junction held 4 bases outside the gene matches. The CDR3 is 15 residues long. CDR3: CASRSDRVNTGELFF. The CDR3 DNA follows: TGTGCCAGCAGATCGGACAGGGTGAACACCGGGGAGCTGTTTTTT.

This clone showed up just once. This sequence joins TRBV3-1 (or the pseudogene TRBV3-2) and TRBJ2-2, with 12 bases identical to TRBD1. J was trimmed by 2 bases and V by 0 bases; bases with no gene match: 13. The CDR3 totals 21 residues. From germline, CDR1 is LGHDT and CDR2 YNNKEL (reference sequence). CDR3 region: CASSQDHRDRGRGVNTGELFF. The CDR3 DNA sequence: TGTGCCAGCAGCCAAGATCATAGGGACAGGGGGCGCGGGGTTAACACCGGGGAGCTGTTTTTT.

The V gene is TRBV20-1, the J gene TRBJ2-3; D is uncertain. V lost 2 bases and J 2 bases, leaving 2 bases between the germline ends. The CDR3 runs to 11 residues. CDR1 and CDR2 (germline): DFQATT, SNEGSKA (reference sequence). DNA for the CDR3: TGCAGTGCTAGACTCACAGATACGCAGTATTTT. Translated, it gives CSARLTDTQYF.

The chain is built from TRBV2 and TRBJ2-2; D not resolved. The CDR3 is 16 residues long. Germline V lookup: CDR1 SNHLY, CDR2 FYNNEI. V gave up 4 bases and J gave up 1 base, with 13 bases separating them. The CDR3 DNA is TGTGCCAGCAGTGTCCTGGCCCCGATGAACACCGGGGAGCTGTTTTTT. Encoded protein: CASSVLAPMNTGELFF.

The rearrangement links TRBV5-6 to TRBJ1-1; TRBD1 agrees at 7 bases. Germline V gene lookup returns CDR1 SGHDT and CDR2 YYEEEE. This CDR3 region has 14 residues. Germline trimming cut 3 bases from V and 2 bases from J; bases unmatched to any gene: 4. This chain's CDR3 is CASSSTGTNTEAFF. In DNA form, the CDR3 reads TGTGCCAGCAGCTCGACAGGGACTAACACTGAAGCTTTCTTT.

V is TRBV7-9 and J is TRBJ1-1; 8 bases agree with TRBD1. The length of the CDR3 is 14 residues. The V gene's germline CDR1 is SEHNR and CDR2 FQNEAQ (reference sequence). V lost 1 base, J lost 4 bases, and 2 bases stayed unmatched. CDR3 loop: CASSLEQGGTEAFF. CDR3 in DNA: TGTGCCAGCAGCTTAGAACAGGGGGGCACTGAAGCTTTCTTT.

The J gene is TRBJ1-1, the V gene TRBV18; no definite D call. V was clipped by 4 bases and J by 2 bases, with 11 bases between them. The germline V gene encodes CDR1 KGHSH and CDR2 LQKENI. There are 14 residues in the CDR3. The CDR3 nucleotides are TGTGCCAGCTCACTCGGACTCAGAAACACTGAAGCTTTCTTT. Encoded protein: CASSLGLRNTEAFF.

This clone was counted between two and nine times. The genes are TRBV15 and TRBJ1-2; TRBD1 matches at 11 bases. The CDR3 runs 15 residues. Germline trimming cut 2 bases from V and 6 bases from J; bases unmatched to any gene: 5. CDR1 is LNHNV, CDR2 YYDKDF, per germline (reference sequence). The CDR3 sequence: CATSRSGQGGNGYTF. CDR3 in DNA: TGTGCCACCAGCAGATCGGGACAGGGGGGAAATGGCTACACCTTC.

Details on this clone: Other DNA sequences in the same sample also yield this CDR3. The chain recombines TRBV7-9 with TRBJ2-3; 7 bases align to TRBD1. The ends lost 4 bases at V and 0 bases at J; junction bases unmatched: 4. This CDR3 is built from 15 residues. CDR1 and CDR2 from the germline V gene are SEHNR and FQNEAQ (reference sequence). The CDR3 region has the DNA TGTGCCAGCAGCTCCGACAGGGCTAGCACAGATACGCAGTATTTT. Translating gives CASSSDRASTDTQYF.

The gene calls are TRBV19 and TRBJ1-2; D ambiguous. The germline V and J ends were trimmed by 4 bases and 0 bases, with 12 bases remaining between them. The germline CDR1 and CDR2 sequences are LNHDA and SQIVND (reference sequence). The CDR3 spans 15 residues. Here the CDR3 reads CASSKNSQSNYGYTF. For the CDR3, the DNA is TGTGCCAGTAGTAAAAACAGCCAGTCTAACTATGGCTACACCTTC.

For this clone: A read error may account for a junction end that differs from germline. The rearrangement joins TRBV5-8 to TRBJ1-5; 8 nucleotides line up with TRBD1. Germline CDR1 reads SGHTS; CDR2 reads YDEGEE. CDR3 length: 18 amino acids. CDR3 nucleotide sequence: TGTGCCAGCGGCTTGAAGACAGGGGCCAGAAAAAGCAATCAGCCCCAGCATTTT. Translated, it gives CASGLKTGARKSNQPQHF.